These 20 T cell receptor beta chains originate from one sample sequenced in a study of shared clonotypes between healthy human individuals. Generated by immunoSEQ multiplex PCR, the TCRdb table keeps only in-frame clones and is missing some. In the table there are 400,000 to 500,000 clones, 76% of which are singletons. Input material: PBMCs. Source of these receptors: a woman in her 40s in good health. Some clones in this sample may be carry-over from other donors' samples.

The rearrangement links TRBV5-1 to TRBJ2-1; TRBD2 agrees at 9 bases. Germline trimming cut 0 bases from V and 6 bases from J; bases unmatched to any gene: 4. The CDR3 consists of 15 residues. Germline assignment: CDR1 SGHRS and CDR2 YFSETQ. The chain's CDR3 is CASSLVAGGRNEQFF. The DNA for the CDR3 is TGCGCCAGCAGCTTGGTTGCGGGAGGGCGCAATGAGCAGTTCTTC.

The chain uses TRBV27 and TRBJ1-1, with no clear D. The CDR3 runs 14 residues. Germline lookup yields CDR1 MNHEY and CDR2 SMNVEV (reference sequence). V was cut by 1 base and J by 7 bases, with 13 bases left in between. The CDR3 is CASSLYGRISEAFF. CDR3 DNA: TGTGCCAGCAGTTTATACGGCAGGATAAGTGAAGCTTTCTTT.

This sequence joins TRBV28 and TRBJ2-3, with TRBD2 identical over 8 bases. CDR3 length: 14 amino acids. Germline V gene sequence: CDR1 MDHEN, CDR2 SYDVKM. V dropped 8 bases and J dropped 3; count of bases not matched to a gene: 7. CDR3 sequence reads: CASFSGSRTDTQYF. As DNA, the CDR3 is TGTGCCAGCTTCAGCGGGAGCAGGACAGATACGCAGTATTTT.

V and J are TRBV5-1 and TRBJ1-2; unclear D gene. V lost 0 bases to trimming and J lost 8 bases, with 11 bases between them. Per germline, CDR1 SGHRS and CDR2 YFSETQ. CDR3 length: 13 residues. The CDR3 region has the DNA TGCGCCAGCAGCTTGGGGGATCGCTGGGGCTACACCTTC. It yields the protein CASSLGDRWGYTF.

The chain links TRBV7-7 to TRBJ2-2, with D perhaps TRBD1 (5 bases). The CDR3 totals 16 residues. V lost 1 base and J 1 base, leaving 10 bases between the germline ends. Germline loops: CDR1 SSHAT, CDR2 FNYEAQ (reference sequence). DNA for the CDR3: TGTGCCAGCAGCTTAGTACGGCAGGGGAACACCGGGGAGCTGTTTTTT. This codes for CASSLVRQGNTGELFF.

This sequence joins TRBV5-1 and TRBJ2-5; TRBD2 aligns across 7 bases. The CDR3 sequence is 17 residues long. Trimming cost V 3 bases and J 1 base; bases outside gene matches: 12. Germline-derived CDR1 and CDR2 are SGHRS and YFSETQ. The CDR3 region has the DNA TGCGCCAGCAGCTCTGGGTTGGCGGGAGAAATCCAAGAGACCCAGTACTTC. Translation: CASSSGLAGEIQETQYF.

The chain recombines TRBV10-2 with TRBJ2-7; D gene ambiguous. The length of the CDR3 is 12 residues. CDR1 and CDR2 (germline): WSHSY, SAAADI. The V end lost 5 bases, the J end lost 1 base, and 6 bases lay between the germline ends. The CDR3 spells CASSPFSYEQYF. CDR3 in DNA: TGCGCCAGCAGTCCCTTTTCCTACGAGCAGTACTTC.

The rearrangement joins TRBV29-1 to TRBJ2-7; TRBD2 matches 7 bases. The V gene end was trimmed by 6 bases and the J gene end by 2 bases; junction bases not matched to a gene: 10. Germline loops: CDR1 SQVTM, CDR2 ANQGSEA. There are 14 residues in the CDR3. The chain's CDR3 is CSVGKGRGTYEQYF. The CDR3 DNA reads as TGCAGCGTAGGAAAAGGGCGGGGGACCTACGAGCAGTACTTC.

J is TRBJ2-5 and V is TRBV5-6; D might be TRBD1 or TRBD2, each matching 5 bases. The germline V gene has CDR1 SGHDT and CDR2 YYEEEE. Trimming took off 0 bases at V and 5 bases at J, with 8 bases between the two ends. There are 13 residues in the CDR3. The CDR3 sequence: CASSLEEGETQYF. DNA for the CDR3: TGTGCCAGCAGCTTGGAAGAGGGGGAGACCCAGTACTTC.

This rearrangement joins TRBV6-6 to TRBJ1-5; a weak D match, TRBD1 (5 bases). CDR3 length equals 16 residues. Germline V gives CDR1 MNHNY, CDR2 SVGAGI (reference sequence). Trimming took 6 bases from V and 0 from J, leaving 15 bases between them. The CDR3 DNA reads TGTGCCAGCAGCAAAAGACAGACCGGTAGCAATCAGCCCCAGCATTTT. Its protein product is CASSKRQTGSNQPQHF.

This chain connects TRBV28 to TRBJ1-1, with unresolved D. Per germline, CDR1 MDHEN and CDR2 SYDVKM. V gave up 1 base and J gave up 2 bases, with 8 bases separating them. CDR3 size: 14 residues. CDR3 region: CASSLFAVNTEAFF. The CDR3 nucleotides read TGTGCCAGCAGTTTATTTGCGGTAAACACTGAAGCTTTCTTT.

A note on this clone: This sample also contains other DNA sequences that code for the same CDR3. The chain employs TRBV5-1 and TRBJ1-5; D unclear. Trimming removed 0 bases from V and 4 bases from J, with 11 bases in between. Germline values: CDR1 SGHRS, CDR2 YFSETQ. The CDR3 totals 15 residues. DNA of the CDR3: TGCGCCAGCAGCTTGGCGGGGAGTAGGAATCAGCCCCAGCATTTT. It translates to CASSLAGSRNQPQHF.

The chain uses TRBV19 and TRBJ2-5; perhaps TRBD2 as D (5 bases). V gave up 5 bases and J gave up 9 bases, with 16 bases separating them. The CDR3 runs to 13 residues. Germline CDR1 LNHDA, CDR2 SQIVND (reference sequence). CDR3 region: CASSLDYDGAQYF. The DNA of the CDR3 is TGTGCCAGTAGTCTTGACTACGACGGGGCCCAGTACTTC.

The chain carries TRBV5-4 and TRBJ2-7, with 8 bases fitting TRBD1. Germline V gives CDR1 SGHNT, CDR2 YYREEE (reference sequence). Trimming took 4 bases from V and 0 from J; bases not matched to a gene: 3. This CDR3 is 14 amino acids long. In DNA, the CDR3 is TGTGCCAGCAGCCCGGGACAGGTCTCCTACGAGCAGTACTTC. Translating gives CASSPGQVSYEQYF.

As for this clone: A read error is likely here: a far larger clone is one base away. The V and J genes are TRBV4-2 and TRBJ2-1, with D possibly TRBD2 on 5 matching bases. Trimming pared 1 base from V and 8 bases from J, leaving 18 bases between. From germline, CDR1 is LGHNA and CDR2 YNFKEQ. The CDR3 spans 16 residues. The CDR3: CASSQAASRSFHEQFF. DNA for the CDR3: TGTGCCAGCAGCCAAGCGGCTAGCAGGAGTTTCCATGAGCAGTTCTTC.

This clone has only one observation. The gene calls are TRBV10-3 and TRBJ1-4, with TRBD1 matching over 7 bases. In germline, CDR1 is ENHRY, CDR2 SYGVKD. The CDR3 length is 17 residues. Unmatched junction bases numbered 12, after V lost 8 bases and J lost 0 bases. CDR3 in amino acids: CAISPGTEVATNEKLFF. CDR3 in DNA: TGTGCCATCTCGCCCGGGACAGAAGTTGCAACTAATGAAAAACTGTTTTTT.

V and J are TRBV7-6 and TRBJ1-4, with D uncertain. Per the germline V gene, CDR1 is SGHVS and CDR2 is FNYEAQ. The CDR3 covers 13 residues. V was cut by 4 bases and J by 2 bases, with 5 bases left in between. CDR3 coding DNA: TGTGCCAGCAGCTCCGCGACTAATGAAAAACTGTTTTTT. Its translation: CASSSATNEKLFF.

The chain couples TRBV5-1 to TRBJ1-2; TRBD1 might be the D (6 bases). V was cut by 4 bases and J by 5 bases, with 21 bases left in between. Per germline, CDR1 SGHRS and CDR2 YFSETQ. The CDR3 covers 16 residues. The CDR3 sequence: CASSVSTGFPPYGYTF. The CDR3 DNA follows: TGCGCCAGCAGCGTGTCTACAGGGTTCCCGCCTTATGGCTACACCTTC.

This chain links TRBV5-6 with TRBJ1-1, with D unclear. The germline V gene encodes CDR1 SGHDT and CDR2 YYEEEE. The V end was cut by 10 bases, the J end by 2 bases, with 18 bases between. CDR3 length: 14 amino acids. DNA of the CDR3: TGTGCCTGGAGTGTGAGAGGGATAAACACTGAAGCTTTCTTT. It is translated as CAWSVRGINTEAFF.

V usage is TRBV28 and J usage is TRBJ2-7; D is ambiguous. V was clipped by 7 bases and J by 4 bases, with 17 bases between them. Germline V lookup: CDR1 MDHEN, CDR2 SYDVKM. CDR3 size: 14 residues. The CDR3 DNA sequence: TGTGCCAGCAAACGACACCTCTCTGGGTACGAGCAGTACTTC. Translating gives CASKRHLSGYEQYF.